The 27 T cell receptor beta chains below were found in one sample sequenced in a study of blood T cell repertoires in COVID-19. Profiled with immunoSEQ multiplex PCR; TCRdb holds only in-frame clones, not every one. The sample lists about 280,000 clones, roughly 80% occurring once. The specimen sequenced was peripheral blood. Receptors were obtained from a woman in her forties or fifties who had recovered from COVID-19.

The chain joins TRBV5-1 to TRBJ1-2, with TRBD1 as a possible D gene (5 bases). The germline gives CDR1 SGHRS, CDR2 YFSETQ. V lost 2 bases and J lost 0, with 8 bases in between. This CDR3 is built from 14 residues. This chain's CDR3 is CASSFDSPNYGYTF. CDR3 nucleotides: TGCGCCAGCAGCTTTGACAGCCCTAACTATGGCTACACCTTC.

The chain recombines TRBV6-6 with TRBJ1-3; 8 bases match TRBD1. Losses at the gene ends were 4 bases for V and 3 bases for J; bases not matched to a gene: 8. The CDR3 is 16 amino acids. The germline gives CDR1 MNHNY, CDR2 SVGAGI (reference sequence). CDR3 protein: CASSSLSDRVGNTIYF. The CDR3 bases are TGTGCCAGCAGTTCTTTATCGGACAGGGTTGGAAACACCATATATTTT.

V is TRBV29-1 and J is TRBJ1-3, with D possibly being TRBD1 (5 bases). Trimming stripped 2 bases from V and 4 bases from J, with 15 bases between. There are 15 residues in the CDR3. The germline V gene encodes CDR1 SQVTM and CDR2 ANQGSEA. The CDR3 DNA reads TGCAGCGTTGAACAGGGAGGCGCTAGCGGAAACACCATATATTTT. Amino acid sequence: CSVEQGGASGNTIYF.

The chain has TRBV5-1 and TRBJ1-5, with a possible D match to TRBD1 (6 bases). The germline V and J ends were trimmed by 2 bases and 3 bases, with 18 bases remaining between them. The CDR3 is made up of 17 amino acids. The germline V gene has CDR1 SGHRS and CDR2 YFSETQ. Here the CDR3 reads CASSFRTEAHDNQPQHF. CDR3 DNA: TGCGCCAGCAGCTTCCGGACAGAAGCGCACGACAATCAGCCCCAGCATTTT.

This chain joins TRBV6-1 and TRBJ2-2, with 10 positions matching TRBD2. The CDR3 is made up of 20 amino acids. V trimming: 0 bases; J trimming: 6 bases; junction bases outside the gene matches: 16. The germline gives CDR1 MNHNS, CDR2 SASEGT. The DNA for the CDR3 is TGTGCCAGCAGTGAAGCTTATTCGGGACTAGCGTTACATCGGGCCGGGGAGCTGTTTTTT. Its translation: CASSEAYSGLALHRAGELFF.

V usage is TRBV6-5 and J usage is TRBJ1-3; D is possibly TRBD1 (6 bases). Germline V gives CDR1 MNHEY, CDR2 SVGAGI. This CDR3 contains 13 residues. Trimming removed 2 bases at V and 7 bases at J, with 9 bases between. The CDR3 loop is CASSYGGSNTIYF. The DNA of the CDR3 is TGTGCCAGCAGTTACGGGGGCTCGAACACCATATATTTT.

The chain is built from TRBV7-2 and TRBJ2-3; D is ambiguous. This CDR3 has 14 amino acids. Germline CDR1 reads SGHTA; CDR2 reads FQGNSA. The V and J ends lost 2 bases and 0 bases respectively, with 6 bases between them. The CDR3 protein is CASSLLVSTDTQYF. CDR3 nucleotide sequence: TGTGCCAGCAGCTTATTAGTTAGCACAGATACGCAGTATTTT.

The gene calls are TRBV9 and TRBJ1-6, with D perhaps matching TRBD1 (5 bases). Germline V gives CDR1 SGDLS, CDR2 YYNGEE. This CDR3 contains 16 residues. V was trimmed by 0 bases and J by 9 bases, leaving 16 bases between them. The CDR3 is CASSVGAGSKSSPLHF. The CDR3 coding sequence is TGTGCCAGCAGCGTAGGCGCAGGGTCGAAGAGTTCACCCCTCCACTTT.

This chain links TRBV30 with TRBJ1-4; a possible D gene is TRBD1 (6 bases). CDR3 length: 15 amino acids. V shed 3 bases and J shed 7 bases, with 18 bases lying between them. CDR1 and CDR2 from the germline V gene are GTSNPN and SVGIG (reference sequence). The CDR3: CAWRTTGWKVEKLFF. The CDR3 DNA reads TGTGCCTGGAGGACAACAGGGTGGAAGGTTGAAAAACTGTTTTTT.

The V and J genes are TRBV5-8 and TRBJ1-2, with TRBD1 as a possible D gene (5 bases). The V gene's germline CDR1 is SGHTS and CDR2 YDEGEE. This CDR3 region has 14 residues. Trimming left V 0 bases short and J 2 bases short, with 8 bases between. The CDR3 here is CASSLGQRNYGYTF. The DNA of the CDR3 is TGTGCCAGCAGCTTGGGACAGAGGAACTATGGCTACACCTTC.

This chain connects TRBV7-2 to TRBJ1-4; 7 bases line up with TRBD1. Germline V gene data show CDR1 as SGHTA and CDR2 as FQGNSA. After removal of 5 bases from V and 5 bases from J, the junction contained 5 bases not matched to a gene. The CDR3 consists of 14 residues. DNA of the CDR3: TGTGCCAGCAGCCATGACAGGGCGAATGAAAAACTGTTTTTT. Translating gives CASSHDRANEKLFF. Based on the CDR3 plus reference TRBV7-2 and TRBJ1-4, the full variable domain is GAGVSQSPSNKVTEKGKDVELRCDPISGHTALYWYRQSLGQGLEFLIYFQGNSAPDKSGLPSDRFSAERTGGSVSTLTIQRTQQEDSAVYLCASSHDRANEKLFFGSGTQLSVL.

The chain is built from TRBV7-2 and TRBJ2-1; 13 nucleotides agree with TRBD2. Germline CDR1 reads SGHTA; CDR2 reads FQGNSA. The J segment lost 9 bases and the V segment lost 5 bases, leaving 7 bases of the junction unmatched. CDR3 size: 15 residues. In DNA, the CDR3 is TGTGCCAGCAGCGGGACTAGCGGGACCTTGGGTGAGCAGTTCTTC. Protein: CASSGTSGTLGEQFF. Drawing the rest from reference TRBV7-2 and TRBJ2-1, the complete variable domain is GAGVSQSPSNKVTEKGKDVELRCDPISGHTALYWYRQSLGQGLEFLIYFQGNSAPDKSGLPSDRFSAERTGGSVSTLTIQRTQQEDSAVYLCASSGTSGTLGEQFFGPGTRLTVL.

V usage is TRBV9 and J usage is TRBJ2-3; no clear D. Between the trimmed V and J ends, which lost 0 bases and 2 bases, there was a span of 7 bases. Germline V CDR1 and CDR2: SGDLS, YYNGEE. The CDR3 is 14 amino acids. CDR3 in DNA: TGTGCCAGCAGCGTAGTGGGCAACACAGATACGCAGTATTTT. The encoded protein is CASSVVGNTDTQYF. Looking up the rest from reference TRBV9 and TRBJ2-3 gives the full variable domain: DSGVTQTPKHLITATGQRVTLRCSPRSGDLSVYWYQQSLDQGLQFLIQYYNGEERAKGNILERFSAQQFPDLHSELNLSSLELGDSALYFCASSVVGNTDTQYFGPGTRLTVL.

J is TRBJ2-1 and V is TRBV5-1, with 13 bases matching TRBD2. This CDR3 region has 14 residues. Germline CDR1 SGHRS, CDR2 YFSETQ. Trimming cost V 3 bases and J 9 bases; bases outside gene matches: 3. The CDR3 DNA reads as TGCGCCAGCAGCTCTGGACTAGCGGGGGTTGAGCAGTTCTTC. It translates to CASSSGLAGVEQFF.

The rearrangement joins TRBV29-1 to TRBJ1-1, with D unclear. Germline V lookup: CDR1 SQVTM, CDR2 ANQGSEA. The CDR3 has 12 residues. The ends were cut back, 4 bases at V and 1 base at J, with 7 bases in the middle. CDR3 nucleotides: TGCAGCGTTGGTGGAGCGAACACTGAAGCTTTCTTT. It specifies CSVGGANTEAFF.

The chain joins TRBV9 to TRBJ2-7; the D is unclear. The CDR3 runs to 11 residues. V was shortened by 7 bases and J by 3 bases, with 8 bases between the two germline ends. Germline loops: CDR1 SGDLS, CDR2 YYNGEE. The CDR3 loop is CASHTDYEQYF. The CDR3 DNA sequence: TGTGCCAGCCACACAGACTACGAGCAGTACTTC.

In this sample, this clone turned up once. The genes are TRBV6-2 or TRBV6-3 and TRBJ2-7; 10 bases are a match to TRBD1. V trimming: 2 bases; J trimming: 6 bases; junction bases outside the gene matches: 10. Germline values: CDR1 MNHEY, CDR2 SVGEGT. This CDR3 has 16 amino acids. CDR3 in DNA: TGTGCCAGCAGTTACCCAAACCCCGGGACAGGGGTCGAGCAGTACTTC. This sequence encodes CASSYPNPGTGVEQYF.

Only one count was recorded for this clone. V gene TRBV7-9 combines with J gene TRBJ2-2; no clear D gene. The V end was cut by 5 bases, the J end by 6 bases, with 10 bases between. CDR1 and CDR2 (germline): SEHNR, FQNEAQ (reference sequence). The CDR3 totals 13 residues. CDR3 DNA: TGTGCCAGCAGCCGACCAGGTTCCGGGGAGCTGTTTTTT. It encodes CASSRPGSGELFF.

CDR3 nucleotide sequence: TGTGCCAGCTCACCAGCAAGGGGTACTGGAAACACCATATATTTT. Its protein product is CASSPARGTGNTIYF. This chain connects TRBV18 to TRBJ1-3, with D possibly matching TRBD1 (5 bases). V shed 2 bases and J shed 2 bases, with 10 bases lying between them. CDR1 is KGHSH and CDR2 is LQKENI in the germline V gene. The CDR3 contains 15 residues.

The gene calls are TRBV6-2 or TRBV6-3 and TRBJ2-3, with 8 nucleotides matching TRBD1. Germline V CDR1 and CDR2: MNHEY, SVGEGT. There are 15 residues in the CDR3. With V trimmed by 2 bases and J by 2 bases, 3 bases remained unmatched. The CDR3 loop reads CASSYGQGNTDTQYF. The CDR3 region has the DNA TGTGCCAGCAGTTACGGACAGGGAAACACAGATACGCAGTATTTT.

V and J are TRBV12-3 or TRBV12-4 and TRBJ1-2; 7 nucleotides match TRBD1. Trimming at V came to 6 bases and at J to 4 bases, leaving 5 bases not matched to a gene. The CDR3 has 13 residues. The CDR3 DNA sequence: TGTGCCAGCAGCCTGGGGGACAGCTATGGCTACACCTTC. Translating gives CASSLGDSYGYTF.

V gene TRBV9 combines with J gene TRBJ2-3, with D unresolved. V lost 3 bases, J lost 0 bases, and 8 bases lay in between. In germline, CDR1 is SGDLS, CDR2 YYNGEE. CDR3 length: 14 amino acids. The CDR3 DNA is TGTGCCAGCAGCGATTCCGGGAGCACAGATACGCAGTATTTT. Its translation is CASSDSGSTDTQYF. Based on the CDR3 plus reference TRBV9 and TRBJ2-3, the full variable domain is DSGVTQTPKHLITATGQRVTLRCSPRSGDLSVYWYQQSLDQGLQFLIQYYNGEERAKGNILERFSAQQFPDLHSELNLSSLELGDSALYFCASSDSGSTDTQYFGPGTRLTVL.

The CDR3 here is CASSFYGRSNEQFF. The DNA of the CDR3 is TGTGCCAGCAGTTTTTACGGGAGGTCAAATGAGCAGTTCTTC. The rearrangement joins TRBV28 to TRBJ2-1, with 7 bases lining up with TRBD2. With V trimmed by 3 bases and J by 7 bases, 6 bases remained unmatched. This CDR3 is 14 amino acids long. Looked up from germline, CDR1 is MDHEN and CDR2 is SYDVKM.

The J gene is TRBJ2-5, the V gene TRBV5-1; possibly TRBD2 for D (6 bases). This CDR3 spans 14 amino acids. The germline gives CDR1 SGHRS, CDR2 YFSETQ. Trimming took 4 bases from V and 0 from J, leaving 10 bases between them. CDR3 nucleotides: TGCGCCAGCAGCGGAGGGACGGACCAAGAGACCCAGTACTTC. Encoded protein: CASSGGTDQETQYF. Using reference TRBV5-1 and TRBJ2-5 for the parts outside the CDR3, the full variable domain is KAGVTQTPRYLIKTRGQQVTLSCSPISGHRSVSWYQQTPGQGLQFLFEYFSETQRNKGNFPGRFSGRQFSNSRSEMNVSTLELGDSALYLCASSGGTDQETQYFGPGTRLLVL.

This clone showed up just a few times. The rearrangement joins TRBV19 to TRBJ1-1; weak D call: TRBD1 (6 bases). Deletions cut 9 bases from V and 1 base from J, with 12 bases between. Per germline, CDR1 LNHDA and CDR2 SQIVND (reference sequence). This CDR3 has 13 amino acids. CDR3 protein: CASDTGKNTEAFF. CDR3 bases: TGTGCCAGCGACACAGGGAAGAACACTGAAGCTTTCTTT.

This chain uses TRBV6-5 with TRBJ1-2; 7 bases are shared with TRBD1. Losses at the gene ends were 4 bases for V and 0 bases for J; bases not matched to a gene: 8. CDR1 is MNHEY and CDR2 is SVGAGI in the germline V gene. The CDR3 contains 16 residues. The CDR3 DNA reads TGTGCCAGCAGTTTCCTACCGACAGGGCCTAACTATGGCTACACCTTC. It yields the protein CASSFLPTGPNYGYTF.

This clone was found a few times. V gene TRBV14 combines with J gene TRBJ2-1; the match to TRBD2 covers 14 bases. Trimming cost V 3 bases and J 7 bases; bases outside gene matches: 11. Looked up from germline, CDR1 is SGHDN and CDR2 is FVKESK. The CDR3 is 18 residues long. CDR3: CASSQSGWTSGRRNEQFF. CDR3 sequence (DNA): TGTGCCAGCAGCCAGTCGGGTTGGACTAGCGGGAGGAGGAATGAGCAGTTCTTC.